The 32 T cell receptor beta chains in this list originate from one sample, sequenced in a study of T cell changes during pregnancy in multiple sclerosis. The protocol was immunoSEQ multiplex PCR, while the TCRdb copy is restricted to in-frame clones and leaves out a portion. The data hold 75,000 to 95,000 clones, with 85% to 95% observed a single time. The sample in question was peripheral blood, obtained after pregnancy. These receptor sequences come from a female donor with multiple sclerosis, enrolled in a pregnancy study.

V gene TRBV6-6 combines with J gene TRBJ1-1; D call uncertain. The CDR3 sequence is 15 residues long. V lost 4 bases and J 2 bases, leaving 14 bases between the germline ends. Germline V CDR1 and CDR2: MNHNY, SVGAGI (reference sequence). The CDR3: CASSSPGGSNTEAFF. CDR3 in DNA: TGTGCCAGCAGTTCCCCTGGAGGGAGTAACACTGAAGCTTTCTTT.

This clone has a handful of counts. V and J are TRBV5-1 and TRBJ2-1, with 14 bases fitting TRBD2. The V gene's germline CDR1 is SGHRS and CDR2 YFSETQ. V lost 4 bases to trimming and J lost 9 bases; unmatched junction nucleotides: 6. The length of the CDR3 is 15 residues. The CDR3 bases are TGCGCCAGCAGCCAGGGACTAGCGGGAGACGGTGAGCAGTTCTTC. Amino acid sequence: CASSQGLAGDGEQFF.

The chain carries TRBV6-4 and TRBJ2-2; possibly TRBD1 for D (6 bases). Germline CDR1 reads MRHNA; CDR2 reads SNTAGT. The CDR3 runs 18 residues. V was shortened by 2 bases and J by 1 base, with 17 bases between the two germline ends. CDR3 coding DNA: TGTGCCAGCAGTGACCCGCTCCAGGGGACCCTGAACACCGGGGAGCTGTTTTTT. Its protein product is CASSDPLQGTLNTGELFF.

This clone showed up just a few times. This sequence joins TRBV7-9 and TRBJ2-7; possible D gene TRBD1, 5 bases. The CDR3 spans 15 residues. Per the germline V gene, CDR1 is SEHNR and CDR2 is FQNEAQ (reference sequence). The V end was cut by 0 bases, the J end by 1 base, with 10 bases between. CDR3 sequence reads: CASSLAGDGSYEQYF. The CDR3 region has the DNA TGTGCCAGCAGCTTAGCAGGGGATGGATCCTACGAGCAGTACTTC. Supplemented by reference TRBV7-9 and TRBJ2-7, the full variable domain reads DTGVSQNPRHKITKRGQNVTFRCDPISEHNRLYWYRQTLGQGPEFLTYFQNEAQLEKSRLLSDRFSAERPKGSFSTLEIQRTEQGDSAMYLCASSLAGDGSYEQYFGPGTRLTVT.

This chain connects TRBV5-1 to TRBJ2-1; 10 nucleotides agree with TRBD1. CDR3 length: 16 residues. With V trimmed by 3 bases and J by 7 bases, 10 bases remained unmatched. CDR1 and CDR2 (germline): SGHRS, YFSETQ. CDR3 in amino acids: CASSSRLRQGANEQFF. The CDR3 nucleotides read TGCGCCAGCAGCTCGCGACTGAGACAGGGGGCGAATGAGCAGTTCTTC.

The chain uses TRBV10-2 and TRBJ2-7, with 10 bases matching TRBD2. The CDR3 has 15 amino acids. The germline gives CDR1 WSHSY, CDR2 SAAADI. V shed 6 bases and J 2 bases; nucleotides not matched to a gene: 7. CDR3 in amino acids: CASRALAGGAYEQYF. Here the CDR3 DNA reads TGCGCCAGCAGGGCTTTAGCGGGGGGAGCCTACGAGCAGTACTTC.

The gene calls are TRBV2 and TRBJ2-7, with D maybe TRBD1 (5 bases). V lost 6 bases and J lost 2, with 14 bases in between. Germline CDR1 is SNHLY and CDR2 is FYNNEI. The CDR3 totals 14 residues. The CDR3 spells CASSVVRATYEQYF. In nucleotides, the CDR3 is TGTGCCAGCAGCGTTGTCAGGGCCACCTACGAGCAGTACTTC.

The chain employs TRBV30 and TRBJ1-2, with D uncertain. CDR1 and CDR2 from the germline V gene are GTSNPN and SVGIG (reference sequence). This CDR3 spans 12 amino acids. With 0 bases removed from V and 0 bases from J, the gap between germline ends came to 2 bases. Written as DNA, the CDR3 is TGTGCCTGGAGTGTTACTAACTATGGCTACACCTTC. Its protein product is CAWSVTNYGYTF.

This clone occurred once. CDR3 coding DNA: TGTGCCAGCAGCTTGGTGGCAGCGCAAAGCAATGGCTACACCTTC. It yields the protein CASSLVAAQSNGYTF. The chain employs TRBV5-4 and TRBJ1-2; D is ambiguous. This CDR3 contains 15 residues. V shed 0 bases and J shed 6 bases, with 15 bases lying between them. Germline CDR1 SGHNT, CDR2 YYREEE (reference sequence).

The chain links TRBV2 to TRBJ2-3, with 11 bases that match TRBD2. The germline V gene encodes CDR1 SNHLY and CDR2 FYNNEI. The ends lost 6 bases at V and 2 bases at J; junction bases unmatched: 4. CDR3 size: 15 residues. In DNA, the CDR3 is TGTGCCAGCAGGGATAGCGGGAGGGCCACAGATACGCAGTATTTT. It translates to CASRDSGRATDTQYF.

V and J are TRBV29-1 and TRBJ1-5; tentative D call: TRBD1 (5 bases). With 2 bases removed from V and 5 bases from J, the gap between germline ends came to 10 bases. The germline CDR1 and CDR2 sequences are SQVTM and ANQGSEA. The CDR3 loop spans 13 amino acids. CDR3 region: CSVELTADQPQHF. In nucleotides, the CDR3 is TGCAGCGTTGAACTGACAGCTGATCAGCCCCAGCATTTT.

This chain joins TRBV27 and TRBJ2-4, with D possibly being TRBD2 (6 bases). The V end lost 0 bases, the J end lost 0 bases, and 9 bases lay between the germline ends. This CDR3 spans 16 amino acids. CDR1 and CDR2 from the germline V gene are MNHEY and SMNVEV (reference sequence). The CDR3 here is CASSLSRGLAKNIQYF. The CDR3 nucleotides are TGTGCCAGCAGTTTATCGAGGGGACTAGCCAAAAACATTCAGTACTTC.

In DNA form, the CDR3 reads TGTGCCAGCAGCGAGGACAGGACTTACGAGCAGTACTTC. Its protein product is CASSEDRTYEQYF. This chain joins TRBV11-2 and TRBJ2-7; 7 positions match TRBD1. Germline CDR1 SGHAT, CDR2 FQNNGV. CDR3 length equals 13 residues. The V and J ends lost 5 bases and 4 bases, in that order; junction bases with no gene match: 5.

The rearrangement joins TRBV6-5 to TRBJ1-1, with 10 bases fitting TRBD1. This CDR3 region has 16 residues. With 2 bases clipped from V and 4 bases from J, the junction kept 7 bases outside the gene matches. Germline CDR1 is MNHEY and CDR2 is SVGAGI. The CDR3 loop reads CASSYPTGGMGTEAFF. The CDR3, as DNA: TGTGCCAGCAGTTACCCGACAGGGGGCATGGGCACTGAAGCTTTCTTT.

The genes are TRBV6-5 and TRBJ2-7; weak D call: TRBD1 (6 bases). CDR1 and CDR2 from the germline V gene are MNHEY and SVGAGI. Trimming cost V 2 bases and J 3 bases, with 11 bases left between them. The CDR3 spans 14 residues. CDR3 sequence reads: CASSYGTPYYEQYF. CDR3 DNA: TGTGCCAGCAGTTACGGGACACCATACTACGAGCAGTACTTC.

This chain uses TRBV29-1 with TRBJ2-2, with D possibly being TRBD1 (5 bases). V was clipped by 7 bases and J by 0 bases, with 6 bases between them. This CDR3 comprises 12 residues. Per germline, CDR1 SQVTM and CDR2 ANQGSEA. CDR3 bases: TGCAGCGCGACAGCGAACACCGGGGAGCTGTTTTTT. It encodes CSATANTGELFF.

V usage is TRBV11-2 and J usage is TRBJ2-7; 13 nucleotides align to TRBD2. V shed 8 bases, J shed 4 bases, and the junction held 8 bases outside the gene matches. CDR1 is SGHAT, CDR2 FQNNGV, per germline. The CDR3 loop spans 15 amino acids. The DNA of the CDR3 is TGTGCCAGCTCCCCTGAGGGACTAGCGGGGTACGAGCAGTACTTC. This gives the protein CASSPEGLAGYEQYF.

The chain combines TRBV5-1 with TRBJ2-2; 12 bases line up with TRBD2. The V and J ends lost 4 bases and 8 bases, in that order; junction bases with no gene match: 3. Germline V CDR1 and CDR2: SGHRS, YFSETQ. There are 14 residues in the CDR3. DNA of the CDR3: TGCGCCAGCAGCCGACTAGCGGGAGTTGGGGAGCTGTTTTTT. It is translated as CASSRLAGVGELFF.

The chain joins TRBV7-2 to TRBJ1-1, with D uncertain. Germline-derived CDR1 and CDR2 are SGHTA and FQGNSA. The V end was cut by 1 base, the J end by 3 bases, with 12 bases between. The CDR3 runs to 15 residues. CDR3 region: CASSLGSVGYTEAFF. CDR3 nucleotide sequence: TGTGCCAGCAGCTTAGGGTCGGTGGGCTACACTGAAGCTTTCTTT.

The chain has TRBV6-5 and TRBJ2-2; a weak D match, TRBD2 (5 bases). The CDR3 length is 13 residues. CDR1 and CDR2 from the germline V gene are MNHEY and SVGAGI. Trimming removed 4 bases from V and 5 bases from J, with 8 bases in between. CDR3 in DNA: TGTGCCAGCAGTTTAGGGAGAACCGGGGAGCTGTTTTTT. This encodes CASSLGRTGELFF.

The chain employs TRBV7-8 and TRBJ2-7; possibly TRBD1 for D (6 bases). The V end lost 10 bases, the J end lost 1 base, and 17 bases lay between the germline ends. Germline CDR1 is SGHVS and CDR2 is FQNEAQ. This CDR3 has 14 amino acids. The CDR3 nucleotides are TGTGCCACCACTTTCAGGGACACTTCCTACGAGCAGTACTTC. Its protein is CATTFRDTSYEQYF.

CDR3 coding DNA: TGTGCCACAAAGACAGCTAACACTGAAGCTTTCTTT. As protein: CATKTANTEAFF. This chain connects TRBV5-6 to TRBJ1-1, with D possibly being TRBD1 (5 bases). The CDR3 totals 12 residues. Trimming removed 9 bases from V and 2 bases from J, with 11 bases in between. Germline loops: CDR1 SGHDT, CDR2 YYEEEE.

The chain couples TRBV5-1 to TRBJ2-3, with 7 bases lining up with TRBD1. V shed 0 bases and J 4 bases; nucleotides not matched to a gene: 8. The length of the CDR3 is 16 residues. Germline values: CDR1 SGHRS, CDR2 YFSETQ. The CDR3 region has the DNA TGCGCCAGCAGCTTGGTGGACAGGCCTAAGGCAGATACGCAGTATTTT. It is translated as CASSLVDRPKADTQYF.

The genes are TRBV19 and TRBJ1-2, with D possibly TRBD1 on 5 matching bases. This CDR3 region has 13 residues. V shed 4 bases and J shed 3 bases, with 9 bases lying between them. CDR1 is LNHDA, CDR2 SQIVND, per germline (reference sequence). The CDR3 loop is CASSRGVDYGYTF. The CDR3 nucleotides read TGTGCCAGTAGTAGGGGGGTTGACTATGGCTACACCTTC.

This chain links TRBV5-1 with TRBJ2-1; D possibly corresponds to TRBD1 (6 bases). The CDR3 is 14 residues long. Germline V lookup: CDR1 SGHRS, CDR2 YFSETQ. The V end lost 0 bases, the J end lost 7 bases, and 11 bases lay between the germline ends. Written as DNA, the CDR3 is TGCGCCAGCAGCTTGGTGGTAACAGGGAATGAGCAGTTCTTC. Protein product: CASSLVVTGNEQFF.

J is TRBJ2-7 and V is TRBV13; D remains unclear. The germline V gene encodes CDR1 PRHDT and CDR2 FYEKMQ (reference sequence). The CDR3 is made up of 13 amino acids. Deletions cut 0 bases from V and 10 bases from J, with 13 bases between. This chain's CDR3 is CASSLGRQADQYF. In DNA form, the CDR3 reads TGTGCCAGCAGCTTAGGCCGTCAGGCCGACCAGTACTTC.

The V call is TRBV7-9, the J call TRBJ1-1, with TRBD1 identical over 9 bases. The V gene end was trimmed by 5 bases and the J gene end by 6 bases; junction bases not matched to a gene: 7. The CDR3 spans 14 residues. The V gene's germline CDR1 is SEHNR and CDR2 FQNEAQ (reference sequence). For the CDR3, the DNA is TGTGCCAGCAGCCCAGGACAGGGGAGGCCTGAAGCTTTCTTT. It is translated as CASSPGQGRPEAFF.

The J gene is TRBJ1-1, the V gene TRBV5-1; 9 nucleotides match TRBD1. In germline, CDR1 is SGHRS, CDR2 YFSETQ. J lost 0 bases, V lost 7 bases, and 10 bases had no gene match. CDR3 size: 16 residues. CDR3 in DNA: TGCGCCAGCTCCCCCGGGACAGGGTTTTTGAACACTGAAGCTTTCTTT. Amino acid sequence: CASSPGTGFLNTEAFF.

V gene TRBV2 combines with J gene TRBJ2-7; D is uncertain. V shed 5 bases and J shed 4 bases, with 21 bases lying between them. The CDR3 is 16 residues long. CDR1 is SNHLY and CDR2 is FYNNEI in the germline V gene. In DNA, the CDR3 is TGTGCCAGCAGTCCCCCACCACCTGGCAGGCTTTACGAGCAGTACTTC. It specifies CASSPPPPGRLYEQYF.

This chain links TRBV2 with TRBJ2-2, with a weak D call TRBD2 (6 bases). The CDR3 is made up of 12 amino acids. Trimming took off 4 bases at V and 7 bases at J, with 7 bases between the two ends. Germline-derived CDR1 and CDR2 are SNHLY and FYNNEI. CDR3 DNA: TGTGCCAGCAGTGGGGGGGACGGGGAGCTGTTTTTT. It is translated as CASSGGDGELFF. Combining the CDR3 with reference TRBV2 and TRBJ2-2 gives the whole variable domain EPEVTQTPSHQVTQMGQEVILRCVPISNHLYFYWYRQILGQKVEFLVSFYNNEISEKSEIFDDQFSVERPDGSNFTLKIRSTKLEDSAMYFCASSGGDGELFFGEGSRLTVL.

CDR3 sequence reads: CASSESGTPRGYTF. The CDR3 DNA is TGTGCCAGCAGTGAGAGTGGGACTCCCAGAGGCTACACCTTC. The V gene is TRBV6-5, the J gene TRBJ1-2; the D gene is possibly TRBD1 (5 bases). The CDR3 spans 14 residues. Germline-derived CDR1 and CDR2 are MNHEY and SVGAGI. V lost 5 bases and J lost 8, with 18 bases in between.

V is TRBV10-3 and J is TRBJ1-5; 11 bases align to TRBD1. The V segment lost 7 bases and the J segment 3 bases; nucleotides outside the gene matches: 8. The CDR3 length is 16 residues. CDR1 is ENHRY and CDR2 is SYGVKD in the germline V gene. The CDR3 loop is CAIKSGQGASNQPQHF. CDR3 bases: TGTGCCATCAAGTCCGGACAGGGGGCTTCCAATCAGCCCCAGCATTTT.